The TCR beta chain described here comes from a study of T-cell reconstitution after alpha-beta-depleted transplantation in children. Germline CDR1 LNHNV, CDR2 YYDKDF (reference sequence). This CDR3 is built from 12 residues. During its preparation, the TCRbeta library received unique molecular identifiers. One entry per CDR3 protein results from TCRdb running MiXCR on the PCR reads. The table includes about 230,000 distinct CDR3 sequences, 7.5% to 10% detected once. In the case of this clonotype: One junction end disagrees with the germline gene, perhaps due to a read error.

The input for sequencing was PBMCs from the stem cell graft donor, taken from the stem cell graft. The TCR comes from a human donor who donated a stem cell graft to a child with SCID. The chain combines TRBV15 with TRBJ1-1; D gene ambiguous. The CDR3 nucleotides read TGTGCCACCAGCAGCCTAGGGAGTGAAGCTCTCTTT. Translated, it gives CATSSLGSEALF.